The T cell receptor (beta chain) described here comes from a study of T cell responses to AZD1222 COVID-19 vaccine. In the study overall: Second-dose groups at about 4 or about 12 weeks were pooled. Findings and caveats of the study: Females outnumbered males among donors, who were mostly white British; clonal diversity was possibly underestimated. Spike-specific TCR repertoires showed rising breadth and depth after two AZD1222 doses. The study found vaccine-associated CD4 TCRs spanning spike, dominant at 160-218 and 743-854.

Turning to this clone: Its antigen is as yet unknown.

Using immunoSEQ multiplex PCR, the repertoire was profiled, and TCRdb retains in-frame clones only, with some absent. The table lists about 140,000 clones, 80% to 90% of them singletons. The germline gives CDR1 SGHNT, CDR2 YYREEE (reference sequence). The CDR3 is 14 residues long. The V end lost 1 base, the J end lost 0 bases, and 8 bases lay between the germline ends. The sequences come from peripheral blood, collected on day 0 of AZD1222 vaccination. This receptor was obtained from an adult in good health. J is TRBJ2-7 and V is TRBV5-4; TRBD2 is a possible D gene (5 bases). The CDR3 region has the DNA TGTGCCAGCAGCTTGAGGGCGGGCTCCTACGAGCAGTACTTC. It is translated as CASSLRAGSYEQYF.